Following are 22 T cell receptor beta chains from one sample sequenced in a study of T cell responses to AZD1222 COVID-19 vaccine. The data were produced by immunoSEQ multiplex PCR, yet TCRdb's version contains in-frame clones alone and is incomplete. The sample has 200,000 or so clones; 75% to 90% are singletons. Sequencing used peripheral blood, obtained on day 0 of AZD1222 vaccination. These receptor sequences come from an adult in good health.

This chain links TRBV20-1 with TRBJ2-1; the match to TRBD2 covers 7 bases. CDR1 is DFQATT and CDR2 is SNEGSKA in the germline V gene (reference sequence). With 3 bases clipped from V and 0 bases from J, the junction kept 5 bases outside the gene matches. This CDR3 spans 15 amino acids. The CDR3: CSASRLASSYNEQFF. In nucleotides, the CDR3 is TGCAGTGCTAGTCGACTAGCTAGCTCCTACAATGAGCAGTTCTTC.

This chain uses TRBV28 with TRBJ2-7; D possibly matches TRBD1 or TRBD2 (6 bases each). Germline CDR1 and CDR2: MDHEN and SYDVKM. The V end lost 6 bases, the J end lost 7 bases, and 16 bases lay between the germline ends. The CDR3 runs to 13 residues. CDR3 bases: TGTGCCAGCAGGACCGGGGGCGGTCGGGAGCAGTACTTC. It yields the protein CASRTGGGREQYF.

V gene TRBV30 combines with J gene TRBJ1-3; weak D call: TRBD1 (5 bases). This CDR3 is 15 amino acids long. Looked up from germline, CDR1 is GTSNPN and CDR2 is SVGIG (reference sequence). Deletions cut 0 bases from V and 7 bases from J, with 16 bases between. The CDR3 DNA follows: TGTGCCTGGAGTGTAACCCACTTATGGGGGAACACCATATATTTT. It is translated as CAWSVTHLWGNTIYF. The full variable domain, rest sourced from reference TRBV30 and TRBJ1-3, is SQTIHQWPATLVQPVGSPLSLECTVEGTSNPNLYWYRQAAGRGLQLLFYSVGIGQISSEVPQNLSASRPQDRQFILSSKKLLLSDSGFYLCAWSVTHLWGNTIYFGEGSWLTVV.

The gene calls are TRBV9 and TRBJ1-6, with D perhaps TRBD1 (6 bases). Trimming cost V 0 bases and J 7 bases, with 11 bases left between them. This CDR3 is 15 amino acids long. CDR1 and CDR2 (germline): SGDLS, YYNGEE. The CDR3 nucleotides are TGTGCCAGCAGCGTAGGCTTAGGACAGAATTCACCCCTCCACTTT. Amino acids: CASSVGLGQNSPLHF.

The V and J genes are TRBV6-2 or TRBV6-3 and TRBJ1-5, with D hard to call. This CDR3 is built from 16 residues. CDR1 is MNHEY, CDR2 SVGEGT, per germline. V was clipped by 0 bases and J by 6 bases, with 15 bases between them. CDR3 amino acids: CASSYSSKGGFQPQHF. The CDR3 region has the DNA TGTGCCAGCAGTTACTCGAGTAAGGGAGGTTTTCAGCCCCAGCATTTT.

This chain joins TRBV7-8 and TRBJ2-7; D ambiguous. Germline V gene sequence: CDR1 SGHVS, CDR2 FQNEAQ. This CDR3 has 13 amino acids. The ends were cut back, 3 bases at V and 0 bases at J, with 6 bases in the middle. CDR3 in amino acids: CASSFYTSYEQYF. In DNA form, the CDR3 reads TGTGCCAGCAGCTTCTACACCTCCTACGAGCAGTACTTC.

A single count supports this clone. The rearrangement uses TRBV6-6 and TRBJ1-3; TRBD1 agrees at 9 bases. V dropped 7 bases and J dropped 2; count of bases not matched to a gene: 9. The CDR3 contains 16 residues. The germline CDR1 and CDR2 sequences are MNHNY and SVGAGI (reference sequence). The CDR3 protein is CASTPGQGQAGNTIYF. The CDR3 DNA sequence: TGTGCCAGCACCCCGGGACAGGGACAGGCTGGAAACACCATATATTTT.

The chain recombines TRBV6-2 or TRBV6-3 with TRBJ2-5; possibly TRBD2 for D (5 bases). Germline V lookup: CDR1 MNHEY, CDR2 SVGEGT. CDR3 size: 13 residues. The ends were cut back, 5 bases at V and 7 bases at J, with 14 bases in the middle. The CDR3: CASSPWTVGTQYF. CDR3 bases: TGTGCCAGCAGTCCGTGGACTGTAGGGACCCAGTACTTC.

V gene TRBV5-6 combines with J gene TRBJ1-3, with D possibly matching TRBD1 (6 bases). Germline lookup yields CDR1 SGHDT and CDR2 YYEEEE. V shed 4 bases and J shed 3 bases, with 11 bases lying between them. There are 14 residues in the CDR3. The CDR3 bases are TGTGCCAGCAGCAAGGACAGCCTTGGAAACACCATATATTTT. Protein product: CASSKDSLGNTIYF.

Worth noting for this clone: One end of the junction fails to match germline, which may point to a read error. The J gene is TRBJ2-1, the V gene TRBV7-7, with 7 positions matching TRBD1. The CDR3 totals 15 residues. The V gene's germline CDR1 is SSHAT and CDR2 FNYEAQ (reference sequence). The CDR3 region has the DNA TGTGCTAGCAGCCCGAGGGCGGACAGGTTAGCTGAGCAGTTCTTC. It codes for CASSPRADRLAEQFF.

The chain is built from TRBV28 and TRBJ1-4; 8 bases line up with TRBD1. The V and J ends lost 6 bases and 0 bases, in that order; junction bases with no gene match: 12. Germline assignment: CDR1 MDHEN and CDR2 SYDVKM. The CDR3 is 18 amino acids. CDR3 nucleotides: TGTGCCAGCAGACCCCGGGACAGGAAGGGACCAACTAATGAAAAACTGTTTTTT. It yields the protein CASRPRDRKGPTNEKLFF.

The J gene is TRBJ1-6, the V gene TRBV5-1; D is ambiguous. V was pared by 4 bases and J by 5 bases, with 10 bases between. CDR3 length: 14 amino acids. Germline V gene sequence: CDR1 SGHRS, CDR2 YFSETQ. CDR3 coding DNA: TGCGCCAGCAGCCGGGATACAAATAATTCACCCCTCCACTTT. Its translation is CASSRDTNNSPLHF. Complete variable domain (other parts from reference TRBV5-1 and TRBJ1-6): KAGVTQTPRYLIKTRGQQVTLSCSPISGHRSVSWYQQTPGQGLQFLFEYFSETQRNKGNFPGRFSGRQFSNSRSEMNVSTLELGDSALYLCASSRDTNNSPLHFGNGTRLTVT.

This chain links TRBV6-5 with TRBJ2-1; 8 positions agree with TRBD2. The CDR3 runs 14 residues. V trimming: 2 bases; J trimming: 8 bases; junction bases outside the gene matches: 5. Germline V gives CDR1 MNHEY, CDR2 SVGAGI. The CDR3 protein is CASSYAGGVDEQFF. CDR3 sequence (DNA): TGTGCCAGCAGTTACGCGGGGGGAGTCGATGAGCAGTTCTTC.

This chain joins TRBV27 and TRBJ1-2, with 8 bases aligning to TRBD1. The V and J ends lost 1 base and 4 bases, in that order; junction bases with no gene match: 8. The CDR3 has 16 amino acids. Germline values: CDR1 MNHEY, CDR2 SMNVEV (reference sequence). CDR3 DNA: TGTGCCAGCAGTTTATATGGGACAGGAGACCGCTATGGCTACACCTTC. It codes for CASSLYGTGDRYGYTF.

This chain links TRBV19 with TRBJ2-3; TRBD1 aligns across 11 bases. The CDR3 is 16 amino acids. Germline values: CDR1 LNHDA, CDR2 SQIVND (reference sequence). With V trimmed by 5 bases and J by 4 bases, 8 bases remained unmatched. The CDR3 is CASSSPDRGPADTQYF. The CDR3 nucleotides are TGTGCCAGTAGTTCACCGGACAGGGGGCCGGCAGATACGCAGTATTTT.

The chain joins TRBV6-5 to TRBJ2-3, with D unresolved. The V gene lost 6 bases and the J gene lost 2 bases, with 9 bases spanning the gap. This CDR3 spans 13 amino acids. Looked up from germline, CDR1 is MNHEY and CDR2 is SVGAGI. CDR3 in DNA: TGTGCCAGCAGCCGTGATAACACAGATACGCAGTATTTT. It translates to CASSRDNTDTQYF.

CDR3: CASSRLAGVQYF. The CDR3 coding sequence is TGTGCCAGCAGTCGCCTAGCGGGAGTCCAGTACTTC. The chain uses TRBV7-2 and TRBJ2-4; the match to TRBD2 covers 10 bases. The length of the CDR3 is 12 residues. J was trimmed by 13 bases and V by 6 bases; bases with no gene match: 6. Germline V gene data show CDR1 as SGHTA and CDR2 as FQGNSA.

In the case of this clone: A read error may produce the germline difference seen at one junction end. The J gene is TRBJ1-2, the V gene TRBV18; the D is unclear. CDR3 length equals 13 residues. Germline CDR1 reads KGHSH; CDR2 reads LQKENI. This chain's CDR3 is CASSPDFNYGYTF. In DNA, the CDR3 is TGTGCCAGTTCACCTGATTTTAACTATGGCTACACCTTC.

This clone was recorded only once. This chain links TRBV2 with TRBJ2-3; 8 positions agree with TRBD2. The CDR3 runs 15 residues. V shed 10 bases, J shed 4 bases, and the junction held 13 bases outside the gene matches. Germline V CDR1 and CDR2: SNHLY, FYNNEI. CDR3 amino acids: CATGLGAGGADTQYF. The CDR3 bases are TGTGCCACTGGGTTAGGGGCGGGAGGCGCAGATACGCAGTATTTT.

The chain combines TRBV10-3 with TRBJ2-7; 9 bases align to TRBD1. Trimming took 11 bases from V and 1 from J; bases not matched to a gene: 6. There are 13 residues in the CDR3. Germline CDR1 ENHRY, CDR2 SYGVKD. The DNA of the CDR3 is TGTGCCGCGAGCGGGACAGGGTCCTACGAGCAGTACTTC. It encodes CAASGTGSYEQYF.

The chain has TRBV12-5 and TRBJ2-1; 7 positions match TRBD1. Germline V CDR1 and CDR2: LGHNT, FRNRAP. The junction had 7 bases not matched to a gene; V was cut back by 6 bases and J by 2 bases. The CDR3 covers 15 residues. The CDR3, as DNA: TGTGCTAGTGGCCCGGGACAGTCCCCCTACAATGAGCAGTTCTTC. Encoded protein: CASGPGQSPYNEQFF.

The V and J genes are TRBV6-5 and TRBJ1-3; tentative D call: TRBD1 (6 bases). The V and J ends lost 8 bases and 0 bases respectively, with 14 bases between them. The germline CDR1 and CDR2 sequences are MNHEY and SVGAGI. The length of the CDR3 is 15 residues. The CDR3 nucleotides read TGTGCCAGCCGACTAGGGGGATTCTCTGGAAACACCATATATTTT. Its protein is CASRLGGFSGNTIYF.